One and the same sample provided the 8 T cell receptor beta chains below, sequenced in a study of shared clonotypes between healthy human individuals. Only in-frame clones appear in the TCRdb table, and some are missing; sequencing was by immunoSEQ multiplex PCR. The sample records 2,100,000 or so clones, approximately 96% being singletons. The specimen was naive CD4+ T cells sorted from blood. Subset indicated: CD45RA+ positively selected. Receptors originate from a man aged 18 to 30 in good health.

The chain couples TRBV6-1 to TRBJ1-2; weak D call: TRBD1 (5 bases). This CDR3 has 14 amino acids. The V end was cut by 4 bases, the J end by 4 bases, with 13 bases between. CDR1 and CDR2 from the germline V gene are MNHNS and SASEGT. The chain's CDR3 is CASSGGADLYGYTF. CDR3 nucleotides: TGTGCCAGCAGTGGCGGGGCAGATCTCTATGGCTACACCTTC.

This chain uses TRBV4-1 with TRBJ2-1; 7 bases are shared with TRBD2. With 0 bases clipped from V and 6 bases from J, the junction kept 11 bases outside the gene matches. Germline V lookup: CDR1 MGHRA, CDR2 YSYEKL. This CDR3 is 17 amino acids long. The CDR3 DNA is TGCGCCAGCAGCCAAGAACGCGGGGGAACTAGGGGCAATGAGCAGTTCTTC. Protein product: CASSQERGGTRGNEQFF.

This clone has just one count. The gene calls are TRBV9 and TRBJ1-1; possible D gene TRBD1, 5 bases. Trimming pared 2 bases from V and 6 bases from J, leaving 17 bases between. The CDR3 covers 15 residues. Germline V lookup: CDR1 SGDLS, CDR2 YYNGEE. Written as DNA, the CDR3 is TGTGCCAGCAGCGTGACCGGGGGAGCGTCGGCTGAAGCTTTCTTT. The encoded protein is CASSVTGGASAEAFF. The entire variable domain, with the rest obtained from reference TRBV9 and TRBJ1-1, is as follows: DSGVTQTPKHLITATGQRVTLRCSPRSGDLSVYWYQQSLDQGLQFLIQYYNGEERAKGNILERFSAQQFPDLHSELNLSSLELGDSALYFCASSVTGGASAEAFFGQGTRLTVV.

As to this clone: Other DNA sequences in this specimen translate into the identical CDR3. This chain uses TRBV2 with TRBJ1-4; D remains ambiguous. Per the germline V gene, CDR1 is SNHLY and CDR2 is FYNNEI. The CDR3 spans 13 residues. V lost 6 bases, J lost 0 bases, and 5 bases lay in between. CDR3 bases: TGTGCCAGCAGACGTGCAACTAATGAAAAACTGTTTTTT. It encodes CASRRATNEKLFF.

This rearrangement joins TRBV6-5 to TRBJ1-5; D is unclear. CDR3 size: 15 residues. Germline CDR1 MNHEY, CDR2 SVGAGI. Trimming stripped 2 bases from V and 0 bases from J, with 8 bases between. Here the CDR3 DNA reads TGTGCCAGCAGTTACGACGGATCTAGCAATCAGCCCCAGCATTTT. This encodes CASSYDGSSNQPQHF.

The chain joins TRBV4-2 to TRBJ2-7; D may be TRBD2 (7 bases). Germline V lookup: CDR1 LGHNA, CDR2 YNFKEQ. Trimming stripped 1 base from V and 2 bases from J, with 12 bases between. This CDR3 region has 15 residues. CDR3 sequence reads: CASSQGPGGPYEQYF. CDR3 nucleotide sequence: TGTGCCAGCAGCCAAGGTCCGGGGGGCCCCTACGAGCAGTACTTC.

The chain carries TRBV27 and TRBJ2-7; D may be TRBD2 (6 bases). Trimming left V 0 bases short and J 2 bases short, with 14 bases between. This CDR3 has 16 residues. Germline-derived CDR1 and CDR2 are MNHEY and SMNVEV (reference sequence). This chain's CDR3 is CASSLSGAGKAYEQYF. CDR3 nucleotides: TGTGCCAGCAGTTTATCGGGAGCGGGTAAGGCCTACGAGCAGTACTTC.

This sequence joins TRBV27 and TRBJ1-4, with 7 bases aligning to TRBD1. Germline loops: CDR1 MNHEY, CDR2 SMNVEV (reference sequence). The CDR3 length is 14 residues. V was pared by 6 bases and J by 8 bases, with 9 bases of the junction left unmatched. The DNA of the CDR3 is TGTGCCAGCAGCCGCACAGGGGCTCGGGAAAAACTGTTTTTT. This sequence encodes CASSRTGAREKLFF.